This TCR beta chain emerged from a study of CD8 T cells in Susac syndrome. Whole-study context: Sequenced Susac syndrome patients included roughly six with clinically active disease and fewer than 10 in remission.

Random hexamers were used to reverse transcribe an amount of roughly 0.5 to 1 ug RNA. With immunoSEQ multiplex PCR, TCR beta CDR3 was amplified across 54 Vbeta and 13 Jbeta. Using its own MiXCR run on the immunoSEQ multiplex PCR reads, TCRdb lists one record per CDR3 protein. This table holds some 160,000 distinct CDR3 sequences, roughly 92% found once. CDR3 size: 15 residues. CDR1 KGHSH and CDR2 LQKENI come from the germline V gene. With 2 bases clipped from V and 0 bases from J, the junction kept 1 base outside the gene matches. The study's findings and limits: The CD4+ T cell repertoires from Susac syndrome exhibited no clonal expansion.

Points on this clonotype: As yet, its antigen is unknown.

The TCR sequence derives from a human donor with Susac syndrome. Sequencing was done on a sample of CD4+ T cells from PBMCs. The chain links TRBV18 to TRBJ2-1, with 7 positions matching TRBD2. CDR3 sequence (DNA): TGTGCCAGCTCACCAGGGGGGGGCTCCTACAATGAGCAGTTCTTC. Amino acid sequence: CASSPGGGSYNEQFF.